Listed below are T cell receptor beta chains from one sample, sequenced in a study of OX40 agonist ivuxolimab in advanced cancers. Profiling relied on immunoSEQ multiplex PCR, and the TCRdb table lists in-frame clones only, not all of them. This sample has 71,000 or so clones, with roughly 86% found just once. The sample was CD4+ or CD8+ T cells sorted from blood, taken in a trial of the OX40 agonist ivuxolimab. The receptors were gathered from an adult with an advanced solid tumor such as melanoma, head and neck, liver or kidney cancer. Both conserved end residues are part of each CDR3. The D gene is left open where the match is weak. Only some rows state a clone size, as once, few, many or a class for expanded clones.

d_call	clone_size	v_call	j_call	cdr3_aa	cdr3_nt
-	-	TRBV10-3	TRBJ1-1	CAIRQGTPEAFF	TGTGCCATCAGACAAGGGACTCCTGAAGCTTTCTTT
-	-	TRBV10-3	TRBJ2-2	CAISLDPAGELFF	TGTGCCATCTCTCTAGACCCCGCCGGGGAGCTGTTTTTT
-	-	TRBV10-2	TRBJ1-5	CASIPALSNQPQHF	TGCGCCAGCATCCCGGCGCTGAGCAATCAGCCCCAGCATTTT
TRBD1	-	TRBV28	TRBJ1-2	CASSPATGGGYTF	TGTGCCAGCAGTCCCGCGACAGGGGGGGGCTACACCTTC
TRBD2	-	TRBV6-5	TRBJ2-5	CASTRSGTSVETQYF	TGTGCCAGCACCCGATCCGGGACTAGCGTCGAGACCCAGTACTTC
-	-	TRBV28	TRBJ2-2	CASSPGQYTGELFF	TGTGCCAGCAGCCCAGGACAGTACACCGGGGAGCTGTTTTTT
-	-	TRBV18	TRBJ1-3	CASSQGEYRRGNTIYF	TGTGCCAGCTCACAAGGGGAGTACCGGCGGGGAAACACCATATATTTT
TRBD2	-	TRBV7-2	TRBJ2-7	CASRGLAGSYEQYF	TGTGCCAGCAGGGGACTAGCGGGATCCTACGAGCAGTACTTC
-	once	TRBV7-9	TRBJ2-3	CASSLVSITDTQYF	TGTGCCAGCAGCTTAGTCTCGATTACAGATACGCAGTATTTT
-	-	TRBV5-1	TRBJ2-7	CASSWGSPYEQYF	TGCGCCAGCAGCTGGGGTAGTCCCTACGAGCAGTACTTC
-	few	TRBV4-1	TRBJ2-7	CASSQDQQGLEQYF	TGCGCCAGCAGCCAAGATCAGCAGGGGCTCGAGCAGTACTTC
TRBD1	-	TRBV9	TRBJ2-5	CASSSAGTEETQYF	TGTGCCAGCAGCTCAGCTGGGACAGAGGAGACCCAGTACTTC
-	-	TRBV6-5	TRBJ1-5	CASSFQGGQPQHF	TGTGCCAGCAGTTTTCAGGGCGGTCAGCCCCAGCATTTT
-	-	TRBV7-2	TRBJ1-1	CASSLWAGNTEAFF	TGTGCCAGCAGCTTGTGGGCGGGGAACACTGAAGCTTTCTTT
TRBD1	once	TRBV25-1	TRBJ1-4	CASSARQGEKLFF	TGTGCCAGCAGTGCACGACAGGGCGAAAAACTGTTTTTT
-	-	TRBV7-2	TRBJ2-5	CASSLGGVQETQYF	TGTGCCAGCAGCTTAGGGGGAGTTCAAGAGACCCAGTACTTC
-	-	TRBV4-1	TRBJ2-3	CASSPAGQGRTDTQYF	TGCGCCAGCAGCCCCGCCGGCCAGGGTCGCACAGATACGCAGTATTTT
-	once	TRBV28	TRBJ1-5	CASSLGDWSQPQHF	TGTGCCAGCAGTTTAGGGGATTGGAGTCAGCCCCAGCATTTT
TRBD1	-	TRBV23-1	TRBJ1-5	CASSQGTGVFQPQHF	TGCGCCAGCAGTCAGGGGACAGGGGTCTTTCAGCCCCAGCATTTT
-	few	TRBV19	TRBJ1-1	CASSGQGIITEAFF	TGTGCCAGTAGTGGGCAGGGAATAATCACTGAAGCTTTCTTT
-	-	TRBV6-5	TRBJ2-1	CASSPRTVYNEQFF	TGTGCCAGCAGTCCTAGGACAGTTTACAATGAGCAGTTCTTC
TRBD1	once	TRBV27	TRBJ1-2	CASSSETGVYGYTF	TGTGCCAGCAGTTCAGAGACAGGGGTTTATGGCTACACCTTC
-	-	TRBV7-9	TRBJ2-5	CASSLWGRETQYF	TGTGCCAGCAGCTTATGGGGACGGGAGACCCAGTACTTC
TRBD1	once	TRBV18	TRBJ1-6	CASSPPRSPGQNSPLHF	TGTGCCAGCTCACCACCTCGGTCGCCGGGACAGAATTCACCCCTCCACTTT
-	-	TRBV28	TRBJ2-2	CASTVANTGELFF	TGTGCCAGCACTGTCGCCAACACCGGGGAGCTGTTTTTT